The 24 T cell receptor beta chains below come from one sample, sequenced in a study of beta chain features in type 1 diabetes. Points from the study as a whole: Shorter TCRB CDR3s, moderately but significantly so, were found in Type 1 diabetes patients in all four CD4+ subsets.

Expressed TCRB transcripts were sequenced after all isolated RNA was converted to cDNA. Method: immunoSEQ multiplex PCR; TCRdb's copy keeps in-frame clones and lacks some. The sample lists roughly 180,000 clones, 7% to 9% occurring once. Their antigen targets remain unknown. Sequenced material: central memory CD4+ T cells from blood. The origin of the receptors is a man aged 18 to 30 with type 1 diabetes.

This sequence joins TRBV28 and TRBJ1-1; TRBD1 agrees at 8 bases. The length of the CDR3 is 11 residues. V was clipped by 8 bases and J by 12 bases; unmatched bases: 8. The germline V gene has CDR1 MDHEN and CDR2 SYDVKM. The CDR3 loop reads CASRRTGRTFF. CDR3 DNA sequence: TGTGCCAGCCGAAGGACAGGGAGAACTTTCTTT.

The rearrangement links TRBV25-1 to TRBJ2-2, with 7 bases aligning to TRBD1. CDR1 is MGHDK, CDR2 SYGVNS, per germline. The CDR3 runs 15 residues. V lost 2 bases to trimming and J lost 0 bases; unmatched junction nucleotides: 0. CDR3 residues: CASSETGANTGELFF. The CDR3 nucleotides are TGTGCCAGCAGTGAAACAGGGGCGAACACCGGGGAGCTGTTTTTT.

This clone occurred many times. V gene TRBV7-6 combines with J gene TRBJ2-4, with no clear D. This CDR3 is 14 amino acids long. CDR1 is SGHVS, CDR2 FNYEAQ, per germline. The germline V and J ends were trimmed by 1 base and 6 bases, with 10 bases remaining between them. CDR3 in DNA: TGTGCCAGCAGCTTAGAGCCCGTTGGAAACATTCAGTACTTC. The encoded protein is CASSLEPVGNIQYF. The variable domain in full, with the rest retrieved from reference TRBV7-6 and TRBJ2-4, is GAGVSQSPRYKVTKRGQDVALRCDPISGHVSLYWYRQALGQGPEFLTYFNYEAQQDKSGLPNDRFSAERPEGSISTLTIQRTEQRDSAMYRCASSLEPVGNIQYFGAGTRLSVL.

The V gene is TRBV7-2, the J gene TRBJ1-5, with 8 bases aligning to TRBD1. Germline CDR1 is SGHTA and CDR2 is FQGNSA. V dropped 5 bases and J dropped 11; count of bases not matched to a gene: 8. This CDR3 spans 13 amino acids. The CDR3: CASSPGGMESQHF. Written as DNA, the CDR3 is TGTGCCAGCAGCCCAGGGGGCATGGAGTCCCAGCATTTT.

This chain joins TRBV5-1 and TRBJ2-3; D may be TRBD1 (5 bases). The CDR3 extends over 14 amino acids. Germline V gene lookup returns CDR1 SGHRS and CDR2 YFSETQ. Trimming left V 4 bases short and J 0 bases short, with 9 bases between. Written as DNA, the CDR3 is TGCGCCAGCAGCGGAAAGGGGAGCACAGATACGCAGTATTTT. It is translated as CASSGKGSTDTQYF.

V and J are TRBV4-1 and TRBJ1-2; D is uncertain. This CDR3 is 13 amino acids long. Germline CDR1 and CDR2: MGHRA and YSYEKL. V gave up 1 base and J gave up 4 bases, with 7 bases separating them. Here the CDR3 DNA reads TGCGCCAGCAGCCAAGTGGGGAGCTATGGCTACACCTTC. It yields the protein CASSQVGSYGYTF.

The rearrangement uses TRBV7-9 and TRBJ2-1; D call uncertain. With 1 base removed from V and 4 bases from J, the gap between germline ends came to 11 bases. The CDR3 is 15 residues long. Per the germline V gene, CDR1 is SEHNR and CDR2 is FQNEAQ (reference sequence). The CDR3 reads CASSLGLARYNEQFF. In DNA, the CDR3 is TGTGCCAGCAGCTTAGGATTGGCTAGGTACAATGAGCAGTTCTTC.

A note on this clone: This may arise from a read error, as a much more abundant clone is one base away. The identical CDR3 is also encoded by other nucleotide sequences in the sample. The V gene is TRBV28, the J gene TRBJ2-1, with 10 bases aligning to TRBD2. CDR1 and CDR2 (germline): MDHEN, SYDVKM. The CDR3 spans 16 residues. The CDR3 loop reads CASSFNLAGDYNEQFF. The CDR3, as DNA: TGTGCTAGCAGTTTCAACCTAGCGGGAGATTACAATGAGCAGTTCTTC.

The V call is TRBV11-2, the J call TRBJ2-1; no clear D. The CDR3 is made up of 14 amino acids. Trimming shortened V by 1 base and J by 7 bases, and 11 bases separated the two germline ends. Germline lookup yields CDR1 SGHAT and CDR2 FQNNGV. The CDR3 sequence: CASSLVRGRNEQFF. DNA for the CDR3: TGTGCCAGCAGCTTAGTGCGTGGGCGTAATGAGCAGTTCTTC.

This clone was observed a handful of times. This chain joins TRBV28 and TRBJ2-2; TRBD1 matches at 9 bases. The V gene's germline CDR1 is MDHEN and CDR2 SYDVKM. Unmatched junction bases numbered 10, after V lost 6 bases and J lost 2 bases. This CDR3 contains 17 residues. This chain's CDR3 is CASRDSGTGINTGELFF. In DNA form, the CDR3 reads TGTGCCAGCAGGGATTCCGGGACAGGGATTAACACCGGGGAGCTGTTTTTT.

The sample holds a few counts of this clone. This rearrangement joins TRBV6-5 to TRBJ2-1, with 9 bases that match TRBD1. There are 15 residues in the CDR3. The germline gives CDR1 MNHEY, CDR2 SVGAGI. With V trimmed by 4 bases and J by 2 bases, 3 bases remained unmatched. The CDR3 reads CASSSRDRAYNEQFF. In nucleotides, the CDR3 is TGTGCCAGCAGTTCCCGGGACAGGGCCTACAATGAGCAGTTCTTC.

CDR3 nucleotide sequence: TGTGCCAGCAGCCCCCTTGGGAGAGGGGGCACCGGGGAGCTGTTTTTT. Residues: CASSPLGRGGTGELFF. The chain is built from TRBV14 and TRBJ2-2, with a tentative D call TRBD1 (6 bases). CDR1 is SGHDN, CDR2 FVKESK, per germline. Deletions cut 4 bases from V and 4 bases from J, with 16 bases between. The CDR3 contains 16 residues.

This clone occurred a few times. The chain joins TRBV6-5 to TRBJ1-2; the D is unclear. The V gene's germline CDR1 is MNHEY and CDR2 SVGAGI. This CDR3 has 15 amino acids. V was cut by 6 bases and J by 10 bases, with 24 bases left in between. The CDR3 is CASRLGPSIVVSYTF. The CDR3 coding sequence is TGTGCCAGCAGACTTGGGCCCTCGATCGTCGTTTCCTACACCTTC.

This clone showed up just a few times. The rearrangement links TRBV7-9 to TRBJ2-7, with 8 bases aligning to TRBD1. Germline values: CDR1 SEHNR, CDR2 FQNEAQ (reference sequence). The CDR3 consists of 14 residues. Losses at the gene ends were 3 bases for V and 7 bases for J; bases not matched to a gene: 8. The CDR3 reads CASSFGTTGDEQYF. The CDR3 DNA is TGTGCCAGCAGCTTTGGGACGACAGGGGATGAGCAGTACTTC.

This clone was counted a few times. The chain joins TRBV5-6 to TRBJ2-1; no clear D. The CDR3 runs to 16 residues. V was trimmed by 4 bases and J by 0 bases, leaving 14 bases between them. Germline V gene data show CDR1 as SGHDT and CDR2 as YYEEEE. The CDR3 spells CASSHRAISSYNEQFF. CDR3 coding DNA: TGTGCCAGCAGCCATCGTGCCATTAGCTCCTACAATGAGCAGTTCTTC.

The CDR3 DNA reads as TGTGCCACCAGCAGAGGGACAGGGGGTAGGGACACTGAAGCTTTCTTT. This gives the protein CATSRGTGGRDTEAFF. The chain has TRBV15 and TRBJ1-1; TRBD1 matches at 10 bases. V lost 1 base and J lost 3; bases outside the gene matches: 5. Germline CDR1 is LNHNV and CDR2 is YYDKDF (reference sequence). The length of the CDR3 is 16 residues. The whole variable domain, remainder taken from reference TRBV15 and TRBJ1-1, is DAMVIQNPRYQVTQFGKPVTLSCSQTLNHNVMYWYQQKSSQAPKLLFHYYDKDFNNEADTPDNFQSRRPNTSFCFLDIRSPGLGDTAMYLCATSRGTGGRDTEAFFGQGTRLTVV.

The rearrangement uses TRBV5-1 and TRBJ2-3; no reliable D call. Germline CDR1 SGHRS, CDR2 YFSETQ. The ends were cut back, 0 bases at V and 4 bases at J, with 9 bases in the middle. This CDR3 spans 14 amino acids. This CDR3 is CASSLALSADTQYF. The CDR3 DNA reads TGCGCCAGCAGCTTGGCCCTGTCGGCAGATACGCAGTATTTT. Full variable domain (outside the CDR3, taken from reference TRBV5-1 and TRBJ2-3): KAGVTQTPRYLIKTRGQQVTLSCSPISGHRSVSWYQQTPGQGLQFLFEYFSETQRNKGNFPGRFSGRQFSNSRSEMNVSTLELGDSALYLCASSLALSADTQYFGPGTRLTVL.

This clone has ten or more counts. The gene calls are TRBV29-1 and TRBJ2-1; D is possibly TRBD1 (5 bases). The CDR3 totals 11 residues. The germline gives CDR1 SQVTM, CDR2 ANQGSEA. Trimming removed 0 bases at V and 10 bases at J, with 7 bases between. The CDR3 DNA reads as TGCAGCGTTGAAGAGGGGCGAGAGCAGTTCTTC. This sequence encodes CSVEEGREQFF.

In its sample, this clone was seen a few times. CDR3 amino acids: CASSQPGDRETQYF. CDR3 nucleotide sequence: TGTGCCAGCAGCCAACCGGGTGACAGGGAGACCCAGTACTTC. The chain uses TRBV11-3 and TRBJ2-5, with D maybe TRBD1 (6 bases). Germline V gives CDR1 SGHNT, CDR2 YENEEA. V gave up 5 bases and J gave up 5 bases, with 15 bases separating them. The CDR3 consists of 14 residues.

This chain uses TRBV2 with TRBJ2-7; TRBD1 matches at 9 bases. The trim removed 6 bases at V and 7 bases at J, leaving 7 bases unmatched. The germline V gene has CDR1 SNHLY and CDR2 FYNNEI. This CDR3 has 13 residues. For the CDR3, the DNA is TGTGCCAGCAGGGGACAGGGAGCGGGGGAGCAGTACTTC. Protein product: CASRGQGAGEQYF.

This chain connects TRBV6-5 to TRBJ2-5, with 9 bases aligning to TRBD1. Germline CDR1 reads MNHEY; CDR2 reads SVGAGI. The CDR3 totals 16 residues. J lost 4 bases, V lost 2 bases, and 8 bases had no gene match. CDR3 amino acids: CASSYRTGVGGETQYF. DNA for the CDR3: TGTGCCAGCAGTTACAGGACAGGGGTAGGAGGAGAGACCCAGTACTTC.

This chain connects TRBV7-2 to TRBJ1-1; 7 nucleotides agree with TRBD1. The CDR3 runs 14 residues. V trimming: 3 bases; J trimming: 0 bases; junction bases outside the gene matches: 1. Germline lookup yields CDR1 SGHTA and CDR2 FQGNSA. In DNA, the CDR3 is TGTGCCAGCAGCTTGGGACAGATGAACACTGAAGCTTTCTTT. Protein: CASSLGQMNTEAFF.

This chain uses TRBV30 with TRBJ2-7; 9 nucleotides match TRBD1. The CDR3 has 14 residues. With 2 bases clipped from V and 4 bases from J, the junction kept 6 bases outside the gene matches. CDR1 and CDR2 from the germline V gene are GTSNPN and SVGIG (reference sequence). CDR3 loop: CAWSIGTGLYEQYF. CDR3 sequence (DNA): TGTGCCTGGAGTATCGGGACAGGGTTATACGAGCAGTACTTC.

This clone was recorded a few times. The J gene is TRBJ1-1, the V gene TRBV13; 7 bases agree with TRBD1. The germline CDR1 and CDR2 sequences are PRHDT and FYEKMQ (reference sequence). The CDR3 length is 14 residues. V shed 4 bases and J 7 bases; nucleotides not matched to a gene: 9. The CDR3 here is CASSSRQGRVEAFF. DNA of the CDR3: TGTGCCAGCAGCTCGAGACAGGGAAGAGTTGAAGCTTTCTTT. Based on the CDR3 plus reference TRBV13 and TRBJ1-1, the full variable domain is AAGVIQSPRHLIKEKRETATLKCYPIPRHDTVYWYQQGPGQDPQFLISFYEKMQSDKGSIPDRFSAQQFSDYHSELNMSSLELGDSALYFCASSSRQGRVEAFFGQGTRLTVV.